The T cell receptor beta chain described here comes from a study of T cell responses to AZD1222 COVID-19 vaccine. With 6 bases removed from V and 2 bases from J, the gap between germline ends came to 8 bases. In germline, CDR1 is LNHDA, CDR2 SQIVND (reference sequence). This CDR3 contains 13 residues. Generated by immunoSEQ multiplex PCR, the TCRdb table keeps only in-frame clones and is missing some. The sample carries approximately 140,000 clones, 80% to 95% recorded once. The sample was peripheral blood, taken 28 days after the second AZD1222 dose. J is TRBJ1-3 and V is TRBV19; possible D gene TRBD1, 5 bases. The source of this sequence is an adult who received the AZD1222 COVID-19 vaccine. The CDR3 spells CASRGTAGNTIYF. The CDR3, as DNA: TGTGCCAGTAGAGGGACCGCTGGAAACACCATATATTTT.